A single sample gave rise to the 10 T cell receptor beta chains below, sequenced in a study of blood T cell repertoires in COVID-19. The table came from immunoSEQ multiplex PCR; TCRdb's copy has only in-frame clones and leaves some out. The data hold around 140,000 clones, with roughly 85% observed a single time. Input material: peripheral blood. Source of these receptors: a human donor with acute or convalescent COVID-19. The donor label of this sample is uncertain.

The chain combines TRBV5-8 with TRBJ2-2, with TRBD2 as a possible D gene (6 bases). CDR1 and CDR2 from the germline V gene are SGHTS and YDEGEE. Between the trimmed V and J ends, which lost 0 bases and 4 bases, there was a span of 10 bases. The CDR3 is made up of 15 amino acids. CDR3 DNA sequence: TGTGCCAGCAGCTTGGGACTAGTGTTCACCGGGGAGCTGTTTTTT. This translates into CASSLGLVFTGELFF. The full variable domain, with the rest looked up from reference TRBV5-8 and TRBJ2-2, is EAGVTQSPTHLIKTRGQQATLRCSPISGHTSVYWYQQALGLGLQFLLWYDEGEERNRGNFPPRFSGRQFPNYSSELNVNALELEDSALYLCASSLGLVFTGELFFGEGSRLTVL.

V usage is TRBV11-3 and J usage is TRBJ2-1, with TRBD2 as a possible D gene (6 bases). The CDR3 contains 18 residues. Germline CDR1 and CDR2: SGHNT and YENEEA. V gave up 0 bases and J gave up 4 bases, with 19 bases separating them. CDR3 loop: CASSLEGGFGSGYNEQFF. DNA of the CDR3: TGTGCCAGCAGCTTAGAGGGGGGTTTCGGTAGCGGATACAATGAGCAGTTCTTC.

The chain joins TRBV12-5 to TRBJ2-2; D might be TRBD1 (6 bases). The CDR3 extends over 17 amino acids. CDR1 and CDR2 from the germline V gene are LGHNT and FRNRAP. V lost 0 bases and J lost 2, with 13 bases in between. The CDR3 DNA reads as TGTGCTAGTGGTTTGGTATCGACAGGAGATAACACCGGGGAGCTGTTTTTT. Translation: CASGLVSTGDNTGELFF.

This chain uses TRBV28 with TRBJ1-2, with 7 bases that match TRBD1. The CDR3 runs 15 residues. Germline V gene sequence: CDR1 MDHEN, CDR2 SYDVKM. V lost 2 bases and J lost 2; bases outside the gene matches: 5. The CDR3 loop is CASSLEGAGNYGYTF. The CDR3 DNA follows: TGTGCCAGCAGTTTAGAGGGGGCTGGCAACTATGGCTACACCTTC.

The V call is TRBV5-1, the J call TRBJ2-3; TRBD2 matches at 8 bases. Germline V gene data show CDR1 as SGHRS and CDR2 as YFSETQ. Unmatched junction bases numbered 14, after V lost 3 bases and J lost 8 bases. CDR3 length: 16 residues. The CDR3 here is CASSSRGGGAGGTQYF. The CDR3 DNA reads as TGCGCCAGCAGCTCCCGAGGGGGTGGTGCGGGGGGTACGCAGTATTTT.

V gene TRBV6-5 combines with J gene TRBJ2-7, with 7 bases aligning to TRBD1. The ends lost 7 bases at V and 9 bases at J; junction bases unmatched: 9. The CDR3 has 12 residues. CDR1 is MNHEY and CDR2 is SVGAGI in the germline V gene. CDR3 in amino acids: CASTETGLGQYF. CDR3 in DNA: TGTGCCAGCACCGAGACAGGGCTCGGGCAGTACTTC.

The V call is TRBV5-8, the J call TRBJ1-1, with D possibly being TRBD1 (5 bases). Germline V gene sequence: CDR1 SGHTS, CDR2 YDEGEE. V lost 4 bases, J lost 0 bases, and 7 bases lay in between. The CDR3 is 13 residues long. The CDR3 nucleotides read TGTGCCAGCAGCAGACAGATGAACACTGAAGCTTTCTTT. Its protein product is CASSRQMNTEAFF.

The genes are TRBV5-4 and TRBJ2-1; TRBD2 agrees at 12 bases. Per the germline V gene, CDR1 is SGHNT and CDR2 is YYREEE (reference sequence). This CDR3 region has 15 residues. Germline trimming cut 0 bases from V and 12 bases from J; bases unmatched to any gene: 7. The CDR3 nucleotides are TGTGCCAGCAGCTTGGGGACTAGCGGGGTGAGGGGGCAGTTCTTC. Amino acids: CASSLGTSGVRGQFF.

CDR3 in amino acids: CASSWGQGGDEKLFF. The CDR3 bases are TGTGCCAGCAGCTGGGGACAGGGCGGGGATGAAAAACTGTTTTTT. The chain has TRBV9 and TRBJ1-4; the match to TRBD1 covers 9 bases. Trimming at V came to 4 bases and at J to 6 bases, leaving 7 bases not matched to a gene. The CDR3 is 15 residues long. The germline V gene has CDR1 SGDLS and CDR2 YYNGEE.

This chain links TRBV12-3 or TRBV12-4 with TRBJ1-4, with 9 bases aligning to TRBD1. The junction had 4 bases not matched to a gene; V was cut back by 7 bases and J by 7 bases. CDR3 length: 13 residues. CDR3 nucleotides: TGTGCCAGCAACGACAGGGGGGGTGAAAAACTGTTTTTT. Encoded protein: CASNDRGGEKLFF.